Each of the 28 T cell receptor beta chains below was sequenced from the same sample in a study of T-cell reconstitution after alpha-beta-depleted transplantation in children. For TCRbeta, the library was prepared with unique molecular identifiers. MiXCR was run by TCRdb on the PCR reads, yielding one entry per CDR3 protein. The sample consists of 700,000 to 950,000 distinct CDR3 sequences, approximately 15% of them appearing once. This material consisted of PBMCs, mostly from graft donor cells, taken 360 days after TCRalphabeta/CD19-depleted stem cell transplant. These receptors all stem from a male patient between 5 and 17 years old who had a stem cell transplant for acute lymphoblastic leukemia, so the T cells may come from the graft donor.

This sequence joins TRBV11-1 and TRBJ2-5, with 8 nucleotides matching TRBD1. CDR3 size: 17 residues. CDR1 SGHAT and CDR2 FQDESV come from the germline V gene (reference sequence). Trimming cost V 1 base and J 2 bases; bases outside gene matches: 9. CDR3 nucleotide sequence: TGTGCCAGCAGCTTAGAGGACAGGGTCGATGGGCAAGAGACCCAGTACTTC. It specifies CASSLEDRVDGQETQYF.

This clonotype has just a few counts. The chain couples TRBV12-3 or TRBV12-4 to TRBJ2-1, with 7 bases matching TRBD2. The CDR3 loop spans 16 amino acids. V shed 5 bases and J 7 bases; nucleotides not matched to a gene: 14. The CDR3 DNA follows: TGTGCCAGCAGTGCACGACTGGGCGGGAGTGTAAATGAGCAGTTCTTC. This translates into CASSARLGGSVNEQFF.

J is TRBJ2-7 and V is TRBV4-1, with 11 nucleotides matching TRBD2. CDR3 size: 15 residues. From germline, CDR1 is MGHRA and CDR2 YSYEKL. Trimming at V came to 4 bases and at J to 3 bases, leaving 5 bases not matched to a gene. DNA for the CDR3: TGCGCCAGCAGCCGGCCGACTAGCGGGAACTACGAGCAGTACTTC. The encoded protein is CASSRPTSGNYEQYF.

This clonotype was counted between two and nine times. V gene TRBV27 combines with J gene TRBJ1-1; D is possibly TRBD1 (6 bases). V was trimmed by 4 bases and J by 8 bases, leaving 17 bases between them. Germline V gives CDR1 MNHEY, CDR2 SMNVEV (reference sequence). The CDR3 runs to 14 residues. The CDR3 sequence: CASSYSGGLVEAFF. DNA of the CDR3: TGTGCCAGCAGTTATTCTGGGGGCTTAGTGGAAGCTTTCTTT.

The V and J genes are TRBV10-3 and TRBJ2-3; 8 bases align to TRBD2. Germline-derived CDR1 and CDR2 are ENHRY and SYGVKD. V gave up 6 bases and J gave up 3 bases; unmatched junction bases: 5. This CDR3 is 14 amino acids long. As DNA, the CDR3 is TGTGCCATCAGCCAGAGCGGGAGAACAGATACGCAGTATTTT. Protein product: CAISQSGRTDTQYF.

This clonotype was recorded a few times. The V gene is TRBV5-4, the J gene TRBJ1-2; 7 nucleotides match TRBD1. Germline lookup yields CDR1 SGHNT and CDR2 YYREEE (reference sequence). V was pared by 0 bases and J by 4 bases, with 3 bases of the junction left unmatched. The CDR3 loop spans 14 amino acids. The CDR3 spells CASSLVDRAYGYTF. The CDR3 DNA reads as TGTGCCAGCAGCTTGGTAGACAGGGCCTATGGCTACACCTTC.

This chain connects TRBV2 to TRBJ1-1, with D maybe TRBD1 (6 bases). This CDR3 contains 14 residues. The germline CDR1 and CDR2 sequences are SNHLY and FYNNEI. V lost 5 bases and J 2 bases, leaving 12 bases between the germline ends. The CDR3 protein is CASSNRVHNTEAFF. CDR3 DNA sequence: TGTGCCAGCAGTAACAGGGTGCACAACACTGAAGCTTTCTTT. Using reference TRBV2 and TRBJ1-1 for the parts outside the CDR3, the full variable domain is EPEVTQTPSHQVTQMGQEVILRCVPISNHLYFYWYRQILGQKVEFLVSFYNNEISEKSEIFDDQFSVERPDGSNFTLKIRSTKLEDSAMYFCASSNRVHNTEAFFGQGTRLTVV.

This clonotype was seen a handful of times. The rearrangement joins TRBV28 to TRBJ1-1, with no clear D. The CDR3 has 15 residues. CDR1 is MDHEN and CDR2 is SYDVKM in the germline V gene. Trimming took 3 bases from V and 0 from J, leaving 11 bases between them. The CDR3 sequence is CASSFRGALNTEAFF. The DNA of the CDR3 is TGTGCCAGCAGTTTCCGGGGTGCATTGAACACTGAAGCTTTCTTT.

The chain uses TRBV3-1 and TRBJ2-3; tentatively, D is TRBD1 (5 bases). V lost 2 bases, J lost 0 bases, and 12 bases lay in between. Germline V gene lookup returns CDR1 LGHDT and CDR2 YNNKEL (reference sequence). This CDR3 is built from 16 residues. The CDR3 loop is CASSQPGWASTDTQYF. Written as DNA, the CDR3 is TGTGCCAGCAGCCAACCAGGGTGGGCGAGCACAGATACGCAGTATTTT.

The gene calls are TRBV27 and TRBJ2-3; D is ambiguous. The CDR3 runs to 16 residues. The germline V gene has CDR1 MNHEY and CDR2 SMNVEV (reference sequence). V was pared by 0 bases and J by 5 bases, with 15 bases between. CDR3 nucleotide sequence: TGTGCCAGCAGTTTATCCTCCTCCCTAGTTATAGATACGCAGTATTTT. The encoded protein is CASSLSSSLVIDTQYF.

Ten or more counts support this clonotype. The chain carries TRBV6-5 and TRBJ1-1; possible D gene TRBD1, 6 bases. With 0 bases removed from V and 4 bases from J, the gap between germline ends came to 12 bases. The V gene's germline CDR1 is MNHEY and CDR2 SVGAGI. This CDR3 has 15 residues. The CDR3 sequence: CASSYSVGGGTEAFF. CDR3 nucleotides: TGTGCCAGCAGTTACTCCGTCGGGGGCGGCACTGAAGCTTTCTTT.

In this sample, this clonotype turned up a few times. The J gene is TRBJ2-7, the V gene TRBV5-1; 7 nucleotides line up with TRBD1. Germline CDR1 reads SGHRS; CDR2 reads YFSETQ. The CDR3 runs 14 residues. V lost 5 bases to trimming and J lost 2 bases; unmatched junction nucleotides: 7. CDR3 sequence (DNA): TGCGCCAGCAGACGACAGGGCGGGCCCTACGAGCAGTACTTC. Its translation is CASRRQGGPYEQYF.

This chain links TRBV4-2 with TRBJ1-2, with 7 bases aligning to TRBD1. V was pared by 6 bases and J by 3 bases, with 13 bases of the junction left unmatched. Germline V gene lookup returns CDR1 LGHNA and CDR2 YNFKEQ. The CDR3 contains 16 residues. The CDR3 nucleotides are TGTGCCAGCAGTATTCATAGGGGGCTTAGGGACTATGGCTACACCTTC. Its protein is CASSIHRGLRDYGYTF.

The sample holds many counts of this clonotype. The genes are TRBV6-6 and TRBJ1-4; D not resolved. Trimming pared 6 bases from V and 8 bases from J, leaving 10 bases between. Germline CDR1 MNHNY, CDR2 SVGAGI (reference sequence). The CDR3 is 12 residues long. The CDR3 DNA sequence: TGTGCCAGCAGCCCCTTGGACGAAAAACTGTTTTTT. It specifies CASSPLDEKLFF.

The chain links TRBV5-5 to TRBJ2-5; TRBD2 might be the D (5 bases). V was shortened by 2 bases and J by 1 base, with 12 bases between the two germline ends. The V gene's germline CDR1 is SGHKS and CDR2 YYEKEE (reference sequence). The CDR3 spans 15 residues. DNA of the CDR3: TGTGCCAGCAGCTTACGGGGAGACCTCCAAGAGACCCAGTACTTC. Protein: CASSLRGDLQETQYF.

The gene calls are TRBV12-3 or TRBV12-4 and TRBJ2-5, with D tentatively TRBD1 or TRBD2 (5 bases each). The CDR3 has 14 amino acids. Trimming shortened V by 5 bases and J by 4 bases, and 14 bases separated the two germline ends. The CDR3 DNA follows: TGTGCCAGCAGTCCAGGGACCCGTCGAGAGACCCAGTACTTC. It encodes CASSPGTRRETQYF.

The rearrangement uses TRBV7-2 and TRBJ1-3; weak D call: TRBD1 (6 bases). CDR3 length equals 14 residues. The V gene's germline CDR1 is SGHTA and CDR2 FQGNSA. Deletions cut 5 bases from V and 3 bases from J, with 11 bases between. CDR3 in DNA: TGTGCCAGCAGCCCCGACAGGATTGGAAACACCATATATTTT. Its translation is CASSPDRIGNTIYF.

The sample holds a few counts of this clonotype. V usage is TRBV7-8 and J usage is TRBJ2-7; D could derive from TRBD1 or TRBD2 (6 bases each). The CDR3 consists of 16 residues. With 3 bases removed from V and 4 bases from J, the gap between germline ends came to 19 bases. Germline-derived CDR1 and CDR2 are SGHVS and FQNEAQ. The CDR3 DNA reads TGTGCCAGCAGCTTTGAGGGGGACGGGGGACTTTACGAGCAGTACTTC. Its protein product is CASSFEGDGGLYEQYF.

A few counts support this clonotype. V gene TRBV5-1 combines with J gene TRBJ2-2; 13 bases are a match to TRBD2. CDR3 length equals 17 residues. The V segment lost 3 bases and the J segment 4 bases; nucleotides outside the gene matches: 6. From germline, CDR1 is SGHRS and CDR2 YFSETQ. This CDR3 reads CASSSGLAGPVTGELFF. The CDR3 nucleotides are TGCGCCAGCAGCTCGGGACTAGCGGGGCCGGTCACCGGGGAGCTGTTTTTT.

This clonotype was counted between two and nine times. V usage is TRBV9 and J usage is TRBJ2-7, with D possibly matching TRBD2 (5 bases). Germline V gene sequence: CDR1 SGDLS, CDR2 YYNGEE. Trimming took off 2 bases at V and 1 base at J, with 10 bases between the two ends. The CDR3 totals 14 residues. In DNA form, the CDR3 reads TGTGCCAGCAGCGTCCTAGCTGAGTCCTACGAGCAGTACTTC. The encoded protein is CASSVLAESYEQYF.

This rearrangement joins TRBV7-9 to TRBJ2-7; D remains unclear. CDR3 length equals 13 residues. The germline gives CDR1 SEHNR, CDR2 FQNEAQ (reference sequence). V was pared by 7 bases and J by 4 bases, with 14 bases between. This CDR3 is CASTTYPQYEQYF. The CDR3 coding sequence is TGTGCCAGCACCACATACCCTCAGTACGAGCAGTACTTC.

This clonotype was seen ten or more times. The chain is built from TRBV4-1 and TRBJ1-1, with a possible D match to TRBD1 (5 bases). Germline V lookup: CDR1 MGHRA, CDR2 YSYEKL. V lost 4 bases, J lost 1 base, and 10 bases lay in between. The CDR3 is 14 amino acids. DNA of the CDR3: TGCGCCAGCAGCCGGGGAGGGGAGAACACTGAAGCTTTCTTT. Translation gives CASSRGGENTEAFF.

The V call is TRBV11-2, the J call TRBJ2-7, with 10 bases that match TRBD2. Germline V CDR1 and CDR2: SGHAT, FQNNGV. Losses at the gene ends were 3 bases for V and 5 bases for J; bases not matched to a gene: 4. CDR3 length: 14 residues. The CDR3 region is CASSFLAGVHEQYF. In DNA form, the CDR3 reads TGTGCCAGCAGCTTTCTAGCGGGAGTACACGAGCAGTACTTC.

This clonotype was counted between two and nine times. This chain links TRBV7-8 with TRBJ1-1; a weak D match, TRBD1 (6 bases). The CDR3 totals 18 residues. Germline loops: CDR1 SGHVS, CDR2 FQNEAQ. With 4 bases removed from V and 0 bases from J, the gap between germline ends came to 21 bases. CDR3: CASSSKHRDAIMNTEAFF. The CDR3 coding sequence is TGTGCCAGCAGCTCGAAGCACAGGGACGCCATTATGAACACTGAAGCTTTCTTT.

This clonotype has a count of ten or more. The junction departs from germline at one end; a sequencing error may be responsible. The chain employs TRBV5-1 and TRBJ1-1; unclear D gene. Looked up from germline, CDR1 is SGHRS and CDR2 is YFSETQ. The CDR3 sequence is 12 residues long. The CDR3 region has the DNA TGTGCCAGCAGCTTGTCCGGCACTGAAGCTTTCTTT. Translation gives CASSLSGTEAFF.

This clonotype was recorded at least ten times. The V gene is TRBV21-1, the J gene TRBJ2-1; the D call TRBD2 from the table was never checked on the DNA. TRBV21-1 is noted as a pseudogene. The CDR3 totals 20 residues. The CDR3 DNA sequence: TGTGCCAGCAGCAAAAGTGGGCCGAAAGATCGGTCAAGCTCCTACAATGAGCAGTTCTTC. This sequence encodes CASSKSGPKDRSSSYNEQFF.

This clonotype has more than one count but fewer than ten. The gene calls are TRBV20-1 and TRBJ2-3; D is possibly TRBD1 (5 bases). CDR1 and CDR2 from the germline V gene are DFQATT and SNEGSKA (reference sequence). There are 13 residues in the CDR3. CDR3 region: CRLGQGVADTQYF. In nucleotides, the CDR3 is TGCAGGCTGGGGCAGGGTGTGGCAGATACGCAGTATTTT.

This clonotype occurred many times. This rearrangement joins TRBV9 to TRBJ2-7; D is undetermined. The CDR3 has 16 amino acids. The germline V gene has CDR1 SGDLS and CDR2 YYNGEE. V was cut by 4 bases and J by 0 bases, with 17 bases left in between. CDR3 DNA: TGTGCCAGCAGCCCTCATGGGCGTATGAACTCCTACGAGCAGTACTTC. Residues: CASSPHGRMNSYEQYF.